This T cell receptor (beta chain) was identified in a study of blood T cell repertoires in COVID-19. About the research overall: Collection of acute and convalescent COVID-19 samples took place in the United States, Italy and Spain. The cDNA or gDNA used as material had been derived from T cells, B-cell-depleted T cells, or PBMCs.

Germline values: CDR1 SNHLY, CDR2 FYNNEI. Trimming stripped 6 bases from V and 7 bases from J, with 19 bases between. The CDR3 consists of 14 residues. Study processing details: Reference gene primers were amplified, and this amplification served to estimate nucleated cell counts. Generated by immunoSEQ multiplex PCR, the TCRdb table keeps only in-frame clones and is missing some. For V, J and clone size, that table is used; D and trimming come from the DNA. This sample yields about 180,000 clones, of which roughly nine tenths are seen a single time; approximately 2% belongs to the top ten. Source material: peripheral blood. The V and J genes are TRBV2 and TRBJ2-7; weak D call: TRBD1 (6 bases). The clonotype comes from a man aged 18 to 30 who had recovered from COVID-19. The CDR3 spells CASSVGRGRREQYF. Here the CDR3 DNA reads TGTGCCAGCAGCGTGGGCAGGGGTCGGAGAGAGCAGTACTTC.